This TCR beta chain was obtained from a study of shared clonotypes between healthy human individuals. In the case of this clone: Its antigen remains unidentified.

Overall study findings and caveats: A handful of donors held about 5.1% of naive CD4 clonotypes in common. Incompleteness in sorted-subset sequencing, despite large depth, was shown by rarefaction.

CD4+ cells underwent separation, giving CD45RA+ naive and CD45RA-negative memory subsets. Sequencing was performed with immunoSEQ multiplex PCR; in TCRdb, only in-frame clones are kept and a portion is missing. This sample has about 230,000 clones, with approximately 65% found just once. This CDR3 region has 16 residues. Trimming cost V 4 bases and J 4 bases, with 17 bases left between them. Germline lookup yields CDR1 SGHKS and CDR2 YYEKEE (reference sequence). Sequencing used memory CD4+ T cells sorted from blood. Subset described: CD45RA-negative fraction. The rearrangement uses TRBV5-5 and TRBJ2-2; D is perhaps TRBD1 (6 bases). The clonotype originates from a man aged 25 to 40 in good health. The CDR3 DNA follows: TGTGCCAGCAGCCCAGGGGTCCTACCGTCCACCGGGGAGCTGTTTTTT. It specifies CASSPGVLPSTGELFF.